A selection of T cell receptor beta chains follows, all from one sample in a study of shared clonotypes between healthy human individuals. Data came from immunoSEQ multiplex PCR; TCRdb stores just in-frame clones and leaves some out. In the table there are about 1.1 million clones, about 84% of which are singletons. Material: memory CD4+ T cells from PBMCs. These receptors were taken from a man between 18 and 29 years old in good health. Some clones in this sample may be carry-over from other donors' samples. The CDR3 runs from the conserved cysteine through the conserved F or W. The D gene is left open where the match is weak. Where a row states a size, it is once, few, many or the class of an expanded clone; other rows omit it.

clone size,D gene,J gene,V gene,CDR3 DNA,CDR3 protein
.,TRBD1,TRBJ2-5,TRBV12-5,TGTGCTAGTGGTCAAAAAGGACAGGGGAAAGAGACCCAGTACTTC,CASGQKGQGKETQYF
.,.,TRBJ1-4,TRBV5-1,TGCGCCAGCAGCTTTTTCCCGGCAACTAATGAAAAACTGTTTTTT,CASSFFPATNEKLFF
.,TRBD2,TRBJ2-1,TRBV29-1,TGCAGCGTCCTAGCGGGAGGGGGGAATGAGCAGTTCTTC,CSVLAGGGNEQFF
.,.,TRBJ1-4,TRBV7-9,TGTGCCAGCAGCTTAGCGCCGGGTTTGGGAACTAATGAAAAACTGTTTTTT,CASSLAPGLGTNEKLFF
.,.,TRBJ1-2,TRBV15,TGTGCCACCAGCAGAGATGGAGGAGGCTACACCTTC,CATSRDGGGYTF
.,.,TRBJ2-1,TRBV30,TGTGCCTGGCGGAGGGCCAATGAGCAGTTCTTC,CAWRRANEQFF
.,TRBD1,TRBJ1-2,TRBV11-2,TGTGCCAGCAGCCGGGACAGTTTGGTCTATGGCTACACCTTC,CASSRDSLVYGYTF
few,.,TRBJ1-2,TRBV5-6,TGTGCCAGCCTAGCGGTAGGGCAGGAGTATGGCTACACCTTC,CASLAVGQEYGYTF
.,.,TRBJ2-1,TRBV29-1,TGCAGCGTTAGGCCTACCCTGGGGCACGGTGAGCAGTTCTTC,CSVRPTLGHGEQFF
.,.,TRBJ2-5,TRBV27,TGTGCCAGCACCCCGGGGCTTTCTACAGAGACCCAGTACTTC,CASTPGLSTETQYF
.,.,TRBJ1-5,TRBV18,TGTGCCAGCTCACCGTTTGCGGGCGGCGATCAGCCCCAGCATTTT,CASSPFAGGDQPQHF
.,.,TRBJ2-2,TRBV2,TGTGCCAGCAGCCTCGACAGGAACACCGGGGAGCTGTTTTTT,CASSLDRNTGELFF
.,TRBD1,TRBJ1-1,TRBV7-2,TGTGCCAGCAGCCGACAGGGGGTGAACACTGAAGCTTTCTTT,CASSRQGVNTEAFF
once,TRBD2,TRBJ2-1,TRBV9,TGTGCCAGCAGCGTAAGCGGGAGGGATGCGAATGAGCAGTTCTTC,CASSVSGRDANEQFF
.,TRBD2,TRBJ2-2,TRBV5-1,TGCGCCAGCAGTGGTCGAGCGGGAGGAGGCACCGGGGAGCTGTTTTTT,CASSGRAGGGTGELFF
.,TRBD1,TRBJ1-1,TRBV19,TGTGCCAGTAGTCCCTACAGGGGGCGGGACACTGAAGCTTTCTTT,CASSPYRGRDTEAFF
.,.,TRBJ1-1,TRBV6-4,TGTGCCAGCAGCTCCAAGGTTGGGACTGAAGCTTTCTTT,CASSSKVGTEAFF
.,TRBD1,TRBJ2-7,TRBV11-3,TGTGCCAGCAGCTCTTCAGGGGGATACGAGCAGTACTTC,CASSSSGGYEQYF
.,TRBD1,TRBJ1-4,TRBV15,TGTGCCACCAACACCGGGACAGGGAGTGAAAAACTGTTTTTT,CATNTGTGSEKLFF
.,.,TRBJ1-1,TRBV6-1,TGTGCCAGCATCCTCATGTCGGGTGGCACTGAAGCTTTCTTT,CASILMSGGTEAFF
.,.,TRBJ2-3,TRBV5-1,TGCGCCAGCAGCTTGATCAGCGGCACAGATACGCAGTATTTT,CASSLISGTDTQYF
.,.,TRBJ2-3,TRBV7-8,TGTGCCAGCAGCTTTACCGGCCTTGGTGATACGCAGTATTTT,CASSFTGLGDTQYF
.,TRBD1,TRBJ1-5,TRBV10-3,TGTGCCATCAGTGAGGTCGGGACAGGGGGCCGAGGCAATCAGCCCCAGCATTTT,CAISEVGTGGRGNQPQHF
.,TRBD2,TRBJ2-7,TRBV9,TGTGCCAGCAGCGTAGCGGGAGGGAGCTCCTACGAGCAGTACTTC,CASSVAGGSSYEQYF
.,.,TRBJ2-4,TRBV28,TGTGCCAGCAGTTTTCACGGGAATAGCCAAAACATTCAGTACTTC,CASSFHGNSQNIQYF
few,.,TRBJ2-1,TRBV9,TGTGCCAGCAGCGTAGGCCCCGGGAATGAGCAGTTCTTC,CASSVGPGNEQFF
.,.,TRBJ1-2,TRBV19,TGTGCCAGTAGTATTGGATTCGGAGTTAAGGATGGCTACACCTTC,CASSIGFGVKDGYTF
.,.,TRBJ1-1,TRBV2,TGTGCCAGCAGTGATCGCAGGGCGGGAACTGAAGCTTTCTTT,CASSDRRAGTEAFF
.,.,TRBJ2-1,TRBV11-2,TGTGCCAGCAGCCTCACTCGGGGCAATGAGCAGTTCTTC,CASSLTRGNEQFF
once,.,TRBJ1-1,TRBV7-9,TGTGCCAGCAGCCCCCCGGGTGGTGAAGAAACTGAAGCTTTCTTT,CASSPPGGEETEAFF
.,.,TRBJ2-1,TRBV7-2,TGTGCCAGCAGCTCGAGTTTGGGCTCCTACAATGAGCAGTTCTTC,CASSSSLGSYNEQFF
.,.,TRBJ2-7,TRBV4-3,TGCGCCAGCAGCCGAGCCGACTCCTCCTACGAGCAGTACTTC,CASSRADSSYEQYF
once,.,TRBJ1-1,TRBV11-3,TGTGCCAGCAGCCTTCGCACAGGCACTGAAGCTTTCTTT,CASSLRTGTEAFF
once,TRBD1,TRBJ1-1,TRBV5-4,TGTGCCAGCAGCTTGGGGGGACAGCTTAACACTGAAGCTTTCTTT,CASSLGGQLNTEAFF
.,.,TRBJ2-5,TRBV2,TGTGCCAGCAGTGAAGCGCGTCGGCGGTCGTACCAAGAGACCCAGTACTTC,CASSEARRRSYQETQYF
.,.,TRBJ1-5,TRBV2,TGTGCCAGCAGTGAAACCCCCATATGGGGTCCGGGTCAGCCCCAGCATTTT,CASSETPIWGPGQPQHF
.,.,TRBJ1-5,TRBV6-5,TGTGCCAGCAGTTACGCCGGGAATCAGCCCCAGCATTTT,CASSYAGNQPQHF
.,.,TRBJ1-1,TRBV28,TGTGCCAGCAGGCGGACGTCTGAAGCTTTCTTT,CASRRTSEAFF
.,.,TRBJ2-7,TRBV9,TGTGCCAGCAGCCCTCGCCCACAGGGAATTCACGAGCAGTACTTC,CASSPRPQGIHEQYF
.,TRBD2,TRBJ2-5,TRBV5-1,TGCGCCAGCAGCTTGGGACTAGCGGGAGGGCCCGAGACCCAGTACTTC,CASSLGLAGGPETQYF
.,TRBD2,TRBJ2-5,TRBV20-1,TGCAGTGGGGGGGGACAAGAGACCCAGTACTTC,CSGGGQETQYF
.,.,TRBJ2-2,TRBV14,TGTGCCAGCAGCCAGAGGACACCGTTAGGCGGGGAGCTGTTTTTT,CASSQRTPLGGELFF
.,.,TRBJ2-5,TRBV7-9,TGTGCCAGCAGCTCCTCCGCCAGGGGCTACGGGAGGGAGACCCAGTACTTC,CASSSSARGYGRETQYF
.,.,TRBJ1-2,TRBV5-1,TGCGCCAGCAGCTTGGTTTCCCCGGATAACTATGGCTACACCTTC,CASSLVSPDNYGYTF
.,.,TRBJ2-7,TRBV2,TGTGCCAGCAGTGAGTTGGACGGCAACGAGCAGTACTTC,CASSELDGNEQYF
.,.,TRBJ1-2,TRBV28,TGTGCCAGCAGTTTGGGTGGGGGAGGACGGGATGGCTACACCTTC,CASSLGGGGRDGYTF
.,TRBD2,TRBJ2-3,TRBV6-1,TGTGCCAGCAGTATCGGACTAGCGGGCACAGATACGCAGTATTTT,CASSIGLAGTDTQYF
.,.,TRBJ2-6,TRBV5-4,TGTGCCAGCAGCTCCGGCGGAGACTCTGGGGCCAACGTCCTGACTTTC,CASSSGGDSGANVLTF
.,.,TRBJ1-3,TRBV28,TGTGCCAGCAGTTTAAGGGAGTCCTCTGGAAACACCATATATTTT,CASSLRESSGNTIYF
.,.,TRBJ1-1,TRBV9,TGTGCCAGCAGCCCAACGGGGTGGGACACTGAAGCTTTCTTT,CASSPTGWDTEAFF
.,.,TRBJ1-5,TRBV28,TGTGCCAGCAGTTTAGGGGGGGCTGGCAATCAGCCCCAGCATTTT,CASSLGGAGNQPQHF
.,TRBD1,TRBJ2-5,TRBV7-9,TGTGCCAGCAGCCCCCCGACAGGGGTGGAGACCCAGTACTTC,CASSPPTGVETQYF
.,TRBD1,TRBJ2-5,TRBV5-1,TGCGCCAGCAGCCCTACCCAGGGGGACCAAGAGACCCAGTACTTC,CASSPTQGDQETQYF
once,TRBD1,TRBJ1-5,TRBV15,TGTGCCACCAGCCTTGGGACAGGGGGGAATCAGCCCCAGCATTTT,CATSLGTGGNQPQHF
.,TRBD1,TRBJ1-2,TRBV7-2,TGTGCCAGCAGCTCACAGGGACAGGCCCTCTATGGCTACACCTTC,CASSSQGQALYGYTF
.,.,TRBJ1-2,TRBV28,TGTGCCAGCCGAACGTGGGGCGCTAACTATGGCTACACCTTC,CASRTWGANYGYTF
few,TRBD1,TRBJ1-1,TRBV27,TGTGCCAGCAGTTTAGGGTACCCGGGACAGGAAGCTTTCTTT,CASSLGYPGQEAFF
once,TRBD1,TRBJ1-5,TRBV28,TGTGCCAGCAGCCCTGGACAGGCCCACGCGCCCCAGCATTTT,CASSPGQAHAPQHF
.,TRBD2,TRBJ2-2,TRBV6-1,TGTGCCAGCAGTGAACGTCCTAGCGGACCGAACACCGGGGAGCTGTTTTTT,CASSERPSGPNTGELFF